This TCR beta chain was found in a study of blood T cells in healthy people across ages. Regarding the study as a whole: What prevented conclusive comparison of naive and antigen-experienced cells was that PBMCs were unsorted. Lack of knowledge of donor CMV status possibly confounded expanded clonotype changes.

Combining a sample-barcoded 5' primer with a J-beta primer mix, a second PCR ran for about 6 to 12 cycles. Carrying 12 random nucleotides, a template-switch adaptor labeled each individual cDNA molecule. TCRdb fed the 5' RACE reads into MiXCR, producing one record per CDR3 protein. The profile shows 700,000 to 950,000 distinct CDR3 sequences, 58% of them singletons. As regards this clonotype: Its target is not known.

Deletions cut 2 bases from V and 9 bases from J, with 14 bases between. This CDR3 region has 14 residues. CDR1 is SGHTA, CDR2 FQGNSA, per germline. This chain uses TRBV7-2 with TRBJ2-1; TRBD1 might be the D (5 bases). The TCR originated in a man between 25 and 39 years old in good health. The sample comprised blood. The CDR3 loop is CASSLRGAGIEQFF. The CDR3 DNA follows: TGTGCCAGCAGCTTAAGAGGCGCAGGGATTGAGCAGTTCTTC.